This paragraph reports one TCR beta chain. What this receptor recognizes is not known. No quality values exist for individual bases; no much larger clone is one base distant. The CDR3 regions of human TCRbeta chains were subjected to immunosequencing. On the authors' methods: TCRs in the repertoires were matched against a reference library of SARS-CoV-2-specific TCRs that had been generated with the MIRA antigen-specificity platform. Breadth meant the fraction of unique TCRs that were SARS-CoV-2-associated, whereas depth meant the fraction of total T cells that were SARS-CoV-2-associated. Using the MIRA data, each spike-specific TCR was mapped to the spike region that the TCR reacts to and placed in a CD4 or CD8 class. Log10-transformed breadth and depth values were compared by one-way ANOVA with Sidak's multiple comparisons tests. What TCRdb holds here is the immuneACCESS table cut down to in-frame rearrangements. Part of the clones is not present; checked against another copy, under half of the missing clones reflect an unresolved V gene, and the others are unexplained. V and J calls and clone size come straight from that table; D and trimming were deduced from the DNA. Within this sample are some 180,000 clones, with roughly nine tenths of them counted one time only. The ten largest clones represent more than 1.5% of the sample.

This sample's time point label indicates: about 28 days (+/-7) after the second vaccine dose. AZD1222 recipients with second doses at about 4 weeks or about 12 weeks were pooled, because spike-specific TCR depth and breadth did not differ between schedules. The vaccinee samples were drawn from two UK trials, COV001 and COV002, one of which was a single-blind randomized controlled phase 2/3 trial testing AZD1222 (ChAdOx1 nCoV-19) in healthy adults. For TCRbeta chain sequencing, PBMC samples from trial participants were taken at day 0 and at day 28 after the second dose. At the junction V is shortened by 4 bases and J by 4 bases, with 8 bases in between. CDR1 is given as SGHRS and CDR2 as YFSETQ, both from the germline V gene. From the cysteine through the phenylalanine, the CDR3 covers 13 amino acids. Only the CDR3 portion is preserved as DNA: 39 bases, with reading frame beginning at the first base.

This specimen belongs to a study of T cell responses to AZD1222 COVID-19 vaccine (dated by TCRdb to about 2021). Context from the whole study: TCR sequencing covered approximately 230 trial participants: 200 to 220 given two doses of AZD1222 and about 26 given two doses of MenACWY control vaccine. Trial participants were enrolled by age into subgroups of 18-55, 56-69 and 70-plus years, and 148, 28 and 57 TCR-sequenced participants, respectively, were included in these subgroups.

The paper's findings and limits, for the study overall: After two AZD1222 doses, spike-specific TCR breadth and depth were significantly higher than at day 0 and than in MenACWY recipients. Vaccine-associated CD4 TCRs spanned the whole spike protein, with dominant responses in regions 160-218 and 743-854. The 56-69-year group was small, and its depth increase did not reach significance, likely because of low power. Most participants were white British and females outnumbered males, and the authors suggested that clonal diversity may have been underestimated. Because no samples from the day 14 peak response were available, repertoires could be characterized only after the peak T cell response. Reportedly, close to half of the unique spike-specific TCRs recognized epitopes lying outside the regions that are mutated in the B.1.351 and B.1.1.7 variants. Only five to seven AZD1222 recipients were SARS-CoV-2 seropositive at baseline, limiting conclusions about previously exposed vaccinees.

The sequencing used peripheral blood, collected 28 days after the second AZD1222 dose. The TCR sequence derives from an adult who received the AZD1222 COVID-19 vaccine. Recombination linked TRBV5-1 to TRBJ2-2; TRBD1 could be the D gene, as 5 bases match. The CDR3 reads CASSTGGTGELFF. The sequenced DNA: TGCGCCAGCAGCACAGGTGGCACCGGGGAGCTGTTTTTT.